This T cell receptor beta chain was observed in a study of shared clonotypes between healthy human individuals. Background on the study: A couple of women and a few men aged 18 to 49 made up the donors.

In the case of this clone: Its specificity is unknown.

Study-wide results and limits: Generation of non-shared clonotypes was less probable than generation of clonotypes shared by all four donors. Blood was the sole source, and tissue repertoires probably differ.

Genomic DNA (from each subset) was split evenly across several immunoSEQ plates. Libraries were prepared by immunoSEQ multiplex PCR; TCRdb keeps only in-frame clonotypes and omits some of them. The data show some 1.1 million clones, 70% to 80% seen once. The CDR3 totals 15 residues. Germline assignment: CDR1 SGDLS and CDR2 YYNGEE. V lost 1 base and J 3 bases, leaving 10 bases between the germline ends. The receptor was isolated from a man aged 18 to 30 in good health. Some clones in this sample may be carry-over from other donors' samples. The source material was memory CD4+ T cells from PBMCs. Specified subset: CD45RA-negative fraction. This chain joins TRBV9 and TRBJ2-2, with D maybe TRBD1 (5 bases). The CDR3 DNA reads TGTGCCAGCAGCGTACCGTCCAGGGACACCGGGGAGCTGTTTTTT. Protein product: CASSVPSRDTGELFF.